This record looks at one T cell receptor beta chain sequence and its context. Its antigen is not identified. This sample stems from a study of T cells in Graves' hyperthyroidism and ophthalmopathy. Broader study findings: Among thyroid clonotypes expanded above 0.001, most also appeared in blood.

This sample holds PBMCs from roughly 10 ml fresh peripheral blood. The CDR3 loop spans 15 amino acids. Germline trimming cut 4 bases from V and 3 bases from J; bases unmatched to any gene: 5. Germline V gene data show CDR1 as MNHEY and CDR2 as SVGEGT. TCR beta CDR3 regions were amplified from RNA. A first-round RT-PCR of the TCR CDR3 used the HTBI primer set. TCRdb ran MiXCR on the multiplex PCR reads and lists one entry per CDR3 protein. The table includes fewer than 750,000 distinct CDR3 sequences, roughly 15% detected once. The source material was blood. This TCR was recovered from a woman aged 45-59 years with Graves' ophthalmopathy. The chain recombines TRBV6-2 or TRBV6-3 with TRBJ2-5, with TRBD1 identical over 10 bases. CDR3 DNA sequence: TGTGCCAGCAGTTCTACGGACAGGGGGAAAGAGACCCAGTACTTC. It translates to CASSSTDRGKETQYF.